The 25 T cell receptor beta chains below come from one sample, sequenced in a study of PD-1 blockade in classical Hodgkin lymphoma. Regarding time point: cycle 4 day 1 (C4D1), after six to seven weeks of nivolumab. Every one of the patients relapsed after autologous stem cell transplantation (brentuximab vedotin exposure was variable). Measured with immunoSEQ multiplex PCR; TCRdb has only the in-frame clones, and not every one. The data hold some 20,000 clones, with more than 75% observed a single time. Sequencing used peripheral blood mononuclear cells (PBMCs), obtained before the fourth cycle of nivolumab. The receptor set was obtained from a human donor with classical Hodgkin lymphoma.

A single count supports this clone. The rearrangement links TRBV5-6 to TRBJ2-5, with 8 bases lining up with TRBD1. Unmatched junction bases numbered 6, after V lost 0 bases and J lost 2 bases. This CDR3 is 16 amino acids long. The germline V gene has CDR1 SGHDT and CDR2 YYEEEE. CDR3 sequence reads: CASSLVQGAFQETQYF. The CDR3 DNA sequence: TGTGCCAGCAGCTTGGTTCAGGGGGCGTTTCAAGAGACCCAGTACTTC.

This chain links TRBV6-1 with TRBJ2-7; D ambiguous. The V gene's germline CDR1 is MNHNS and CDR2 SASEGT. Trimming removed 4 bases at V and 4 bases at J, with 20 bases between. This CDR3 region has 16 residues. In DNA, the CDR3 is TGTGCCAGCAGTGGGGCTTTTCGCCAGAAGGAATACGAGCAGTACTTC. Amino acid sequence: CASSGAFRQKEYEQYF.

The gene calls are TRBV11-2 and TRBJ2-5, with 12 bases that match TRBD1. The trim removed 6 bases at V and 5 bases at J, leaving 10 bases unmatched. CDR1 SGHAT and CDR2 FQNNGV come from the germline V gene. There are 16 residues in the CDR3. CDR3 sequence: CASRAGTGGKGETQYF. The CDR3 DNA reads as TGTGCCAGCAGGGCCGGGACAGGGGGCAAAGGGGAGACCCAGTACTTC.

This clone is categorized as medium-sized. The chain employs TRBV6-5 and TRBJ1-5; D ambiguous. Trimming shortened V by 4 bases and J by 7 bases, and 11 bases separated the two germline ends. Germline-derived CDR1 and CDR2 are MNHEY and SVGAGI. CDR3 length: 13 residues. DNA for the CDR3: TGTGCCAGCAGTTCGTGGGATGGCCAGCCCCAGCATTTT. Translation: CASSSWDGQPQHF.

The CDR3 loop is CASSPRSGVGSDETQYF. CDR3 bases: TGTGCCAGCAGCCCCCGGTCAGGGGTAGGGTCTGACGAGACCCAGTACTTC. J is TRBJ2-5 and V is TRBV21-1; TRBD1 was called by the table and not checked on the DNA. TRBV21-1 represents a pseudogene. This CDR3 spans 17 amino acids.

This sequence joins TRBV4-2 and TRBJ1-4, with no clear D. Trimming stripped 0 bases from V and 8 bases from J, with 13 bases between. The germline V gene encodes CDR1 LGHNA and CDR2 YNFKEQ. The CDR3 spans 15 residues. The CDR3: CASSQEYGRVEKLFF. In DNA, the CDR3 is TGTGCCAGCAGCCAAGAATATGGTAGGGTGGAAAAACTGTTTTTT.

In this sample, this clone is medium-sized (0.01 to 0.1%). V and J are TRBV4-1 and TRBJ2-3; D call uncertain. The V and J ends lost 1 base and 2 bases respectively, with 13 bases between them. The length of the CDR3 is 16 residues. Germline V gene lookup returns CDR1 MGHRA and CDR2 YSYEKL. CDR3 sequence reads: CASSQVPSSITDTQYF. In nucleotides, the CDR3 is TGCGCCAGCAGCCAAGTGCCTAGTTCGATCACAGATACGCAGTATTTT.

The chain links TRBV11-2 to TRBJ2-3; 11 bases are shared with TRBD2. The CDR3 runs 16 residues. The germline CDR1 and CDR2 sequences are SGHAT and FQNNGV. J lost 4 bases, V lost 3 bases, and 6 bases had no gene match. CDR3 coding DNA: TGTGCCAGCAGCTTGGCTAGCGGGGGGTGGGCAGATACGCAGTATTTT. Translating gives CASSLASGGWADTQYF.

Only a few counts were recorded for this clone. The rearrangement links TRBV5-4 to TRBJ2-2; 9 nucleotides match TRBD1. This CDR3 contains 17 residues. V shed 0 bases, J shed 1 base, and the junction held 4 bases outside the gene matches. Germline CDR1 SGHNT, CDR2 YYREEE (reference sequence). CDR3 region: CASSLVRQGVNTGELFF. As DNA, the CDR3 is TGTGCCAGCAGCTTGGTCCGACAGGGGGTGAACACCGGGGAGCTGTTTTTT.

The chain is built from TRBV7-2 and TRBJ2-7; 7 nucleotides agree with TRBD1. Germline-derived CDR1 and CDR2 are SGHTA and FQGNSA. The junction had 10 bases not matched to a gene; V was cut back by 1 base and J by 7 bases. This CDR3 has 15 amino acids. CDR3 sequence: CASSLVGGDRGEQYF. As DNA, the CDR3 is TGTGCCAGCAGCTTAGTAGGGGGCGACAGAGGAGAGCAGTACTTC.

The chain links TRBV6-1 to TRBJ2-7; the match to TRBD1 covers 9 bases. There are 13 residues in the CDR3. The germline gives CDR1 MNHNS, CDR2 SASEGT. J was trimmed by 0 bases and V by 6 bases; bases with no gene match: 0. Written as DNA, the CDR3 is TGTGCCAGCAGACAGGGGGCCTCCTACGAGCAGTACTTC. It codes for CASRQGASYEQYF.

The gene calls are TRBV6-1 and TRBJ2-6; 7 bases agree with TRBD1. The V segment lost 4 bases and the J segment 3 bases; nucleotides outside the gene matches: 9. The CDR3 consists of 17 residues. Germline CDR1 MNHNS, CDR2 SASEGT. CDR3 sequence reads: CASSVKDRVGGANVLTF. CDR3 bases: TGTGCCAGCAGTGTAAAAGACAGGGTTGGTGGGGCCAACGTCCTGACTTTC.

This sequence joins TRBV6-5 and TRBJ1-6; 10 bases agree with TRBD1. The CDR3 runs 14 residues. V dropped 6 bases and J dropped 7; count of bases not matched to a gene: 3. The germline gives CDR1 MNHEY, CDR2 SVGAGI. The CDR3 bases are TGTGCCAGCAGCCCGGGACAGGGGAATTCACCCCTCCACTTT. Translation gives CASSPGQGNSPLHF.

The chain uses TRBV4-1 and TRBJ2-3; D is perhaps TRBD2 (6 bases). Germline values: CDR1 MGHRA, CDR2 YSYEKL. The CDR3 has 20 amino acids. V was shortened by 2 bases and J by 7 bases, with 31 bases between the two germline ends. CDR3 nucleotide sequence: TGCGCCAGCAGCCAACCCCAACCGGCGGGGCTTTTACGGGATTTGTATACGCAGTATTTT. This gives the protein CASSQPQPAGLLRDLYTQYF.

The chain recombines TRBV6-8 with TRBJ1-1; 8 bases fit TRBD1. The CDR3 runs 14 residues. The germline V gene encodes CDR1 MNHGY and CDR2 SAAAGT. V was pared by 6 bases and J by 4 bases, with 7 bases of the junction left unmatched. The CDR3 is CASRRPDRVTEAFF. In nucleotides, the CDR3 is TGTGCCAGCAGGCGACCGGACAGGGTCACTGAAGCTTTCTTT.

This chain links TRBV7-6 with TRBJ2-5; D not certain. The germline V and J ends were trimmed by 2 bases and 5 bases, with 6 bases remaining between them. CDR3 length: 12 amino acids. Germline CDR1 is SGHVS and CDR2 is FNYEAQ. The CDR3 here is CASSLIWETQYF. As DNA, the CDR3 is TGTGCCAGCAGCTTAATCTGGGAGACCCAGTACTTC.

The chain joins TRBV21-1 to TRBJ1-3; the table's D call, TRBD1, was not checked against the DNA. TRBV21-1 has pseudogene status. The CDR3 length is 15 residues. CDR3 region: CASSKVTGTGNTIYF. DNA of the CDR3: TGTGCCAGCAGCAAAGTTACAGGAACTGGAAACACCATATATTTT.

The chain recombines TRBV28 with TRBJ2-3; unclear D gene. Germline V gene sequence: CDR1 MDHEN, CDR2 SYDVKM. The CDR3 totals 13 residues. The V gene lost 5 bases and the J gene lost 3 bases, with 9 bases spanning the gap. CDR3 in DNA: TGTGCCAGCAGTCTGAGGATAACAGATACGCAGTATTTT. This encodes CASSLRITDTQYF.

V and J are TRBV10-3 and TRBJ2-7; D uncertain. V lost 8 bases and J 0 bases, leaving 8 bases between the germline ends. The CDR3 loop spans 12 amino acids. Germline loops: CDR1 ENHRY, CDR2 SYGVKD. Written as DNA, the CDR3 is TGTGCCATCTCCGGAAGCTCCTACGAGCAGTACTTC. It encodes CAISGSSYEQYF.

The chain joins TRBV2 to TRBJ1-5; TRBD1 matches 10 bases. The germline V gene has CDR1 SNHLY and CDR2 FYNNEI. This CDR3 has 15 amino acids. Trimming cost V 2 bases and J 6 bases; bases outside gene matches: 4. CDR3 amino acids: CASSEMGQGPQPQHF. The DNA for the CDR3 is TGTGCCAGCAGTGAAATGGGACAGGGGCCTCAGCCCCAGCATTTT.

This CDR3 reads CASSLGGVGDTQYF. As DNA, the CDR3 is TGCGCCAGCAGCTTGGGGGGAGTTGGGGATACGCAGTATTTT. The rearrangement joins TRBV5-1 to TRBJ2-3, with D maybe TRBD2 (5 bases). This CDR3 is built from 14 residues. V was trimmed by 0 bases and J by 6 bases, leaving 11 bases between them. In germline, CDR1 is SGHRS, CDR2 YFSETQ. Together with reference TRBV5-1 and TRBJ2-3, the CDR3 gives the full variable domain: KAGVTQTPRYLIKTRGQQVTLSCSPISGHRSVSWYQQTPGQGLQFLFEYFSETQRNKGNFPGRFSGRQFSNSRSEMNVSTLELGDSALYLCASSLGGVGDTQYFGPGTRLTVL.

By its share, this clone is medium-sized. The V and J genes are TRBV14 and TRBJ1-2; D is perhaps TRBD1 (5 bases). There are 13 residues in the CDR3. With 3 bases removed from V and 4 bases from J, the gap between germline ends came to 9 bases. Germline assignment: CDR1 SGHDN and CDR2 FVKESK. CDR3 protein: CASSHRVGYGYTF. DNA for the CDR3: TGTGCCAGCAGCCACAGGGTTGGCTATGGCTACACCTTC.

V usage is TRBV6-6 and J usage is TRBJ1-3; D call uncertain. Trimming stripped 5 bases from V and 4 bases from J, with 12 bases between. The CDR3 is 14 amino acids. Germline V gene data show CDR1 as MNHNY and CDR2 as SVGAGI (reference sequence). CDR3 nucleotide sequence: TGTGCCAGCAGTCTCGAGGCAGCGGGAAACACCATATATTTT. It encodes CASSLEAAGNTIYF.

The chain couples TRBV28 to TRBJ2-5; D is unclear. CDR1 and CDR2 from the germline V gene are MDHEN and SYDVKM. The CDR3 is made up of 12 amino acids. Trimming left V 6 bases short and J 2 bases short, with 7 bases between. CDR3 protein: CASSQVQETQYF. DNA for the CDR3: TGTGCCAGCAGCCAGGTTCAAGAGACCCAGTACTTC.

The rearrangement links TRBV7-6 to TRBJ2-2; D is ambiguous. CDR1 and CDR2 from the germline V gene are SGHVS and FNYEAQ. V was clipped by 0 bases and J by 9 bases, with 8 bases between them. The length of the CDR3 is 13 residues. The CDR3 coding sequence is TGTGCCAGCAGCTTAGCGCCGTTGCGGGAGCTGTTTTTT. Amino acid sequence: CASSLAPLRELFF.